This entry describes one T cell receptor beta chain. This clone has just a few counts. The clone's antigen remains unknown. No clone much larger than this one lies a single base away; base qualities are absent. This sample was taken from a study of blood T cell repertoires in COVID-19 (TCRdb year 2020). Describing the broader study: Samples from collaborators originated in the United States, Italy and Spain and spanned both the acute and convalescent phases of COVID-19. The material from the prospective study consisted of cDNA or gDNA derived from T cells, B-cell-depleted T cells, or PBMCs. Subjects who had been exposed to COVID-19, were actively infected with it, or had recovered from it provided the deeply sampled blood TCRbeta repertoires that made up the dataset. The repertoires were made available in a free public database intended to serve as a resource for research on the immune response to SARS-CoV-2. The samples were drawn from two sources: the first 160 participants of the ongoing ImmuneRACE study, and 1,254 subjects contributed by 6 global collaborators. Sample metadata almost always included a de-identified subject ID, COVID-19 status, age in years and sex. Where available, HLA class I and class II types were taken from metadata supplied by the sample provider and were not determined by assay-based typing.

Reading from cysteine to phenylalanine, the CDR3 counts 16 amino acids. The CDR3 DNA has 48 bases and is translated from base 1. For CDR1 and CDR2, the germline V gene (reference sequence) lists MNHNY and SVGAGI. Trimming leaves V shorter by 5 bases and J shorter by 0 bases, with the junction holding 5 bases beyond the gene matches. TCRbeta CDR3 regions were amplified from genomic DNA using the immunoSEQ Assay, a bias-controlled multiplex PCR. The authors' pipeline ran thus. The number of nucleated cells in each sample was estimated from the amplification of reference gene primers within the assay. To quantify the absolute abundance of each unique TCRbeta CDR3 rearrangement, sequence reads were collapsed and filtered. For each sample, productive Simpson clonality was calculated as the square root of Simpson's diversity index across productive rearrangements. What TCRdb holds here is the immuneACCESS table cut down to in-frame rearrangements. Part of the clones is not present; checked against another copy, under half of the missing clones reflect an unresolved V gene, and the others are unexplained. Clone size and the V and J calls come from that table; the DNA yielded D and trimming. The sample contains some 150,000 clones, approximately 88% of them found a single time. Of the sample, about 1.2% is held by the ten largest clones.

Study-wide conclusions, independent of this receptor: How much clinical and demographic metadata was included differed by source and by participant, and the metadata was provided uncurated.

Enrolling through a virtual design, the prospective study's participants ranged in age from roughly 18 to 95 years and lived across about two dozen United States geographic areas. To assign participants to cohorts, the prospective study relied on clinical history that participants themselves reported in a screening survey and a study questionnaire. In the prospective study, mobile phlebotomists collected whole blood, serum and a nasopharyngeal or oropharyngeal swab from each participant. Participants in the prospective study had the option to provide additional blood draws and questionnaires over an approximately 2-month period. Before DNA extraction, blood samples from the prospective study were shipped at room temperature or frozen.

The rearrangement joined TRBV6-6 to TRBJ2-2, and TRBD2 aligns with 8 junction nucleotides. This TCR derives from a woman aged 30 to 39 with acute COVID-19. The sample consisted of PBMCs or T cells enriched from blood (not recorded which). The nucleotide sequence reads as follows: TGTGCCAGCAGTCGAGCCGGGGGGGCGAACACCGGGGAGCTGTTTTTT. Translation gives CASSRAGGANTGELFF.